This TCR beta chain emerged from a study of T cells after yellow fever vaccination. General observations from the study: In FACS-sorted repertoires, abundant clonotypes from the bulk population could appear as contaminants.

TCRdb reprocessed the 5' RACE reads with MiXCR, giving one entry per CDR3 protein. The sample consists of a few hundred thousand distinct CDR3 sequences, over 4.5% of them appearing once. Germline V gene sequence: CDR1 MNHEY, CDR2 SVGAGI. There are 16 residues in the CDR3. J gave up 4 bases and V 8 bases, and 14 bases lay outside the gene matches. To note about this clonotype: Its antigen remains unknown.

J is TRBJ2-5 and V is TRBV6-5; 9 nucleotides agree with TRBD1. The sequence came from a man in his late teens or twenties who received the YFV17D yellow fever vaccine. Sequencing was performed on CD4+ T cells sorted from PBMCs, taken on the day of the yellow fever booster vaccination. For the CDR3, the DNA is TGTGCCAGCCCAAGGGACCGGGACAGGGAGGGAGAGACCCAGTACTTC. Residues: CASPRDRDREGETQYF.